The table lists the clone carrying this T cell receptor beta chain with many counts. What it binds is not known. Amplification of TCR beta CDR3 regions was performed using RNA transcripts as template. HTBI primers were employed in a first-round RT-PCR of the TCR CDR3. TCRdb recomputed calls from the multiplex PCR reads with MiXCR, one row per CDR3 protein. The table has approximately 520,000 distinct CDR3 sequences, around 20% seen once. From germline, CDR1 is MNHNS and CDR2 SASEGT. V lost 2 bases and J lost 6, with 14 bases in between. The CDR3 is made up of 15 amino acids. This entry comes from a study of T cells in Graves' hyperthyroidism and ophthalmopathy. Fresh peripheral blood, around 11 ml of it, supplied the PBMCs. Study findings and constraints: Ophthalmopathy, which appeared later, was predicted by the model a median roughly 6.4 months before onset. Blood also held most thyroid clonotypes expanded beyond 0.001.

The sample taken for sequencing was blood. This rearrangement joins TRBV6-1 to TRBJ1-5; D not certain. This TCR was recovered from a man aged 18 to 30 with Graves' hyperthyroidism. This CDR3 is CASSEWGNTVQPQHF. As DNA, the CDR3 is TGTGCCAGCAGTGAATGGGGAAATACGGTTCAGCCCCAGCATTTT.